Sequencing of this T cell receptor beta chain was carried out in a study of post-analysis software for immune sequencing data. Study in general: Disease trajectories encompassed relapsing-remitting, secondary progressive and progressive-relapsing multiple sclerosis.

V was pared by 4 bases and J by 6 bases, with 3 bases of the junction left unmatched. The germline CDR1 and CDR2 sequences are SNHLY and FYNNEI. The CDR3 has 13 residues. Built from TCR beta cDNA, the libraries had unique molecular identifiers in them. MiXCR was run by TCRdb on the PCR reads, yielding one entry per CDR3 protein. There are about 200,000 distinct CDR3 sequences in the sample; roughly 28% occur only once, and about 3.4% lies in the top ten. Note on this clonotype: Antigen specificity is unknown.

Study-level findings and limits: Among roughly 5 TRBV segments more frequent in patients than controls were TRBV5-6, TRBV5-1 and TRBV20-1.

Sequencing was carried out using blood. V gene TRBV2 combines with J gene TRBJ2-1, with TRBD1 matching 7 bases. This TCR was sampled from a girl aged 2 to 17 with multiple sclerosis. DNA of the CDR3: TGTGCCAGCAGTGGATACAGGGGCAATGAGCAGTTCTTC. Amino acids: CASSGYRGNEQFF.